These 24 T cell receptor beta chains share one sample of origin, sequenced in a study of post-analysis software for immune sequencing data. TCR beta cDNA libraries had unique molecular identifiers. TCRdb reprocessed the PCR reads via MiXCR and lists one record per CDR3 protein. The data contain roughly 540,000 distinct CDR3 sequences, 30% to 40% of them singletons. These receptors have no known antigen. Study-level points and caveats: When patients were compared with controls, about five TRBV segments were more frequent, TRBV5-6, TRBV5-1 and TRBV20-1 among them.

The material sequenced was blood. The receptors were sampled from a girl aged 2-17 years with multiple sclerosis.

This clonotype was counted a few times. The V gene is TRBV28, the J gene TRBJ2-3; TRBD2 matches 8 bases. V lost 2 bases, J lost 1 base, and 11 bases stayed unmatched. The CDR3 extends over 18 amino acids. Germline loops: CDR1 MDHEN, CDR2 SYDVKM. CDR3: CASSLGAGGTSGTDTQYF. In DNA, the CDR3 is TGTGCCAGCAGTTTAGGGGCGGGGGGCACCTCTGGCACAGATACGCAGTATTTT.

The rearrangement uses TRBV27 and TRBJ2-7, with D perhaps assigned TRBD1 or TRBD2 (5 bases each). Germline CDR1 reads MNHEY; CDR2 reads SMNVEV (reference sequence). V gave up 5 bases and J gave up 0 bases, with 14 bases separating them. The CDR3 length is 15 residues. In DNA, the CDR3 is TGTGCCAGCAGTGCCGGGACGGTTCCCTCCTACGAGCAGTACTTC. Its protein is CASSAGTVPSYEQYF.

Details on this clonotype: A read error may account for a junction end that differs from germline. This chain links TRBV11-2 with TRBJ2-1; D remains unclear. Germline CDR1 and CDR2: SGHAT and FQNNGV. The CDR3 has 11 amino acids. In nucleotides, the CDR3 is TGTGCCAGCAGCTCATCCTATGAACAGTTCTTC. It is translated as CASSSSYEQFF.

The chain links TRBV10-3 to TRBJ1-4; perhaps TRBD1 as D (5 bases). The CDR3 has 12 residues. Deletions cut 3 bases from V and 7 bases from J, with 6 bases between. Germline assignment: CDR1 ENHRY and CDR2 SYGVKD. The CDR3 is CAISDQGEKLFF. In DNA form, the CDR3 reads TGTGCCATCAGTGATCAGGGTGAAAAACTGTTTTTT.

The CDR3 loop is CASSATGEGQPQHF. The CDR3 DNA reads TGTGCCAGCAGTGCGACAGGGGAGGGACAGCCCCAGCATTTT. This chain uses TRBV6-5 with TRBJ1-5; 8 nucleotides agree with TRBD1. Germline V lookup: CDR1 MNHEY, CDR2 SVGAGI. This CDR3 has 14 amino acids. J was trimmed by 7 bases and V by 5 bases; bases with no gene match: 7.

In its sample, this clonotype was seen a few times. The chain combines TRBV12-3 or TRBV12-4 with TRBJ2-7; 7 bases agree with TRBD2. The J segment lost 3 bases and the V segment lost 5 bases, leaving 4 bases of the junction unmatched. This CDR3 is 13 amino acids long. The CDR3 DNA sequence: TGTGCCAGCAGTCCCGGACTAGTCTACGAGCAGTACTTC. It yields the protein CASSPGLVYEQYF.

This clonotype was counted a few times. The chain has TRBV20-1 and TRBJ2-1; no reliable D call. V shed 5 bases and J shed 9 bases, with 17 bases lying between them. Germline V gene sequence: CDR1 DFQATT, CDR2 SNEGSKA (reference sequence). CDR3 length: 13 residues. As DNA, the CDR3 is TGCAGTGCTCCCGGACCGGCGAGAGGTGAGCAGTTCTTC. It translates to CSAPGPARGEQFF.

The CDR3 is CASSRRDIDQPQHF. CDR3 DNA: TGTGCCAGCAGTCGGCGGGACATAGATCAGCCCCAGCATTTT. This chain connects TRBV27 to TRBJ1-5, with D maybe TRBD1 (6 bases). From germline, CDR1 is MNHEY and CDR2 SMNVEV (reference sequence). Trimming pared 5 bases from V and 5 bases from J, leaving 13 bases between. The CDR3 is made up of 14 amino acids.

The gene calls are TRBV11-2 and TRBJ1-2, with TRBD1 as a possible D gene (6 bases). CDR1 is SGHAT and CDR2 is FQNNGV in the germline V gene. Trimming removed 6 bases from V and 3 bases from J, with 14 bases in between. This CDR3 region has 14 residues. CDR3: CASRNRDTDYGYTF. The CDR3, as DNA: TGTGCCAGCAGAAACCGGGACACAGACTATGGCTACACCTTC.

The chain couples TRBV19 to TRBJ1-5; the D is unclear. Trimming removed 5 bases at V and 9 bases at J, with 14 bases between. The germline gives CDR1 LNHDA, CDR2 SQIVND (reference sequence). The CDR3 runs 13 residues. CDR3 sequence: CASSPQAARPQHF. In nucleotides, the CDR3 is TGTGCCAGTAGTCCCCAGGCCGCGCGGCCCCAGCATTTT.

The chain joins TRBV7-9 to TRBJ1-5, with 10 bases fitting TRBD1. In germline, CDR1 is SEHNR, CDR2 FQNEAQ (reference sequence). V shed 3 bases, J shed 15 bases, and the junction held 11 bases outside the gene matches. CDR3 length: 14 amino acids. The CDR3 DNA is TGTGCCAGCAGCTTGGGGACAGGGGCGTCGATCCGGCATTTT. Translated, it gives CASSLGTGASIRHF.

This clonotype was detected ten times or more. DNA for the CDR3: TGCAGCGTCGATTTGACAGGGATGCAAGAGACCCAGTACTTC. Translation gives CSVDLTGMQETQYF. The chain has TRBV29-1 and TRBJ2-5; the match to TRBD1 covers 7 bases. Germline-derived CDR1 and CDR2 are SQVTM and ANQGSEA. The CDR3 has 14 residues. J was trimmed by 2 bases and V by 6 bases; bases with no gene match: 9.

A few counts support this clonotype. This chain joins TRBV29-1 and TRBJ2-7; 9 bases are shared with TRBD1. The ends lost 4 bases at V and 6 bases at J; junction bases unmatched: 4. CDR1 is SQVTM and CDR2 is ANQGSEA in the germline V gene. The CDR3 runs 12 residues. CDR3 in amino acids: CSVGLTGGEQYF. CDR3 nucleotides: TGCAGCGTTGGCTTGACAGGGGGCGAGCAGTACTTC.

The rearrangement joins TRBV21-1 to TRBJ2-5; the table names TRBD1, a call not compared with the DNA. TRBV21-1 is labeled a pseudogene. The CDR3 has 17 amino acids. The CDR3 here is CASSKGTGVSREETQYF. DNA of the CDR3: TGTGCCAGCAGCAAGGGGACAGGGGTATCTCGGGAAGAGACCCAGTACTTC.

The chain carries TRBV6-1 and TRBJ2-7; 8 bases map to TRBD2. CDR1 is MNHNS, CDR2 SASEGT, per germline. This CDR3 spans 14 amino acids. The ends lost 2 bases at V and 4 bases at J; junction bases unmatched: 4. The CDR3 nucleotides are TGTGCCAGCAGTGAAACCGGCGGGGGGTACGAGCAGTACTTC. This gives the protein CASSETGGGYEQYF.

The rearrangement uses TRBV20-1 and TRBJ1-2; 7 nucleotides match TRBD1. Losses at the gene ends were 4 bases for V and 2 bases for J; bases not matched to a gene: 4. CDR3 length equals 13 residues. From germline, CDR1 is DFQATT and CDR2 SNEGSKA (reference sequence). CDR3 loop: CSATSTGNYGYTF. CDR3 sequence (DNA): TGCAGTGCTACTTCGACAGGGAACTATGGCTACACCTTC.

This CDR3 reads CASSAQTGVDEKLFF. CDR3 sequence (DNA): TGTGCCAGCAGCGCCCAGACAGGGGTTGATGAAAAACTGTTTTTT. V usage is TRBV7-2 and J usage is TRBJ1-4; TRBD1 agrees at 8 bases. The trim removed 5 bases at V and 6 bases at J, leaving 8 bases unmatched. Germline V gene data show CDR1 as SGHTA and CDR2 as FQGNSA. The CDR3 length is 15 residues. Full variable domain (rest looked up from reference TRBV7-2 and TRBJ1-4): GAGVSQSPSNKVTEKGKDVELRCDPISGHTALYWYRQSLGQGLEFLIYFQGNSAPDKSGLPSDRFSAERTGGSVSTLTIQRTQQEDSAVYLCASSAQTGVDEKLFFGSGTQLSVL.

This clonotype was seen more than once but under ten times. This chain links TRBV29-1 with TRBJ2-3, with TRBD1 matching over 9 bases. The germline V gene encodes CDR1 SQVTM and CDR2 ANQGSEA. The CDR3 is 14 amino acids. V was clipped by 6 bases and J by 1 base; unmatched bases: 5. CDR3 sequence reads: CSVERDRGTDTQYF. CDR3 in DNA: TGCAGCGTGGAAAGGGACAGGGGCACAGATACGCAGTATTTT.

This clonotype was seen ten or more times. This chain uses TRBV4-1 with TRBJ2-1; D call uncertain. Germline CDR1 MGHRA, CDR2 YSYEKL. The length of the CDR3 is 11 residues. Trimming took off 3 bases at V and 7 bases at J, with 4 bases between the two ends. In DNA, the CDR3 is TGCGCCAGCAGCCAGATAAATGAGCAGTTCTTC. This translates into CASSQINEQFF.

V and J are TRBV12-3 or TRBV12-4 and TRBJ2-3; 13 positions agree with TRBD2. V was clipped by 5 bases and J by 2 bases; unmatched bases: 4. This CDR3 comprises 16 residues. CDR3 in DNA: TGTGCCAGCAGTCCACTAGCGGGGGGGCCCACAGATACGCAGTATTTT. It specifies CASSPLAGGPTDTQYF.

The gene calls are TRBV7-2 and TRBJ2-3; D not certain. This CDR3 is built from 13 residues. The V gene lost 1 base and the J gene lost 5 bases, with 7 bases spanning the gap. Germline CDR1 and CDR2: SGHTA and FQGNSA. The CDR3 region is CASSLGRIDTQYF. The CDR3 coding sequence is TGTGCCAGCAGCTTAGGCAGGATAGATACGCAGTATTTT.

This clonotype has only a few counts. V gene TRBV4-1 combines with J gene TRBJ1-2; D is perhaps TRBD1 (6 bases). V was pared by 6 bases and J by 4 bases, with 15 bases between. CDR1 is MGHRA, CDR2 YSYEKL, per germline. This CDR3 region has 14 residues. CDR3 region: CASRPGGWVYGYTF. Here the CDR3 DNA reads TGCGCCAGCAGACCCGGGGGCTGGGTCTATGGCTACACCTTC.

The chain has TRBV27 and TRBJ2-1, with 12 bases fitting TRBD1. From germline, CDR1 is MNHEY and CDR2 SMNVEV (reference sequence). The CDR3 runs 16 residues. After removal of 2 bases from V and 8 bases from J, the junction contained 7 bases not matched to a gene. CDR3 DNA: TGTGCCAGCAGTTTAGCCCGGGACAGGGGGCGCGATGAGCAGTTCTTC. The encoded protein is CASSLARDRGRDEQFF.

The rearrangement joins TRBV5-1 to TRBJ2-1; D may be TRBD1 (5 bases). Trimming pared 4 bases from V and 8 bases from J, leaving 13 bases between. The CDR3 runs 13 residues. CDR1 is SGHRS, CDR2 YFSETQ, per germline. CDR3 region: CASSTRKGYEQFF. In DNA, the CDR3 is TGCGCCAGCAGCACCCGAAAGGGGTATGAGCAGTTCTTC.